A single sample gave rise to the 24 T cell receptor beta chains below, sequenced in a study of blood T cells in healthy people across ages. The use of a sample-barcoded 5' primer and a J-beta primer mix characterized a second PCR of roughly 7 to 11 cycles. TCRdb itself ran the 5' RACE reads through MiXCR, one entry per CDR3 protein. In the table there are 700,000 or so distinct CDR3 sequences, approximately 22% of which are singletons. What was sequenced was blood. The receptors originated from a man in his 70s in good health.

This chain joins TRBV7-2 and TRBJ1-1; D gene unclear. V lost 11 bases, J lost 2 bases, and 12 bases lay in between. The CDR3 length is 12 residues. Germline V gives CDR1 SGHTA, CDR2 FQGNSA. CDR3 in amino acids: CAGGRFNTEAFF. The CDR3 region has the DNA TGTGCCGGAGGTCGTTTCAACACTGAAGCTTTCTTT.

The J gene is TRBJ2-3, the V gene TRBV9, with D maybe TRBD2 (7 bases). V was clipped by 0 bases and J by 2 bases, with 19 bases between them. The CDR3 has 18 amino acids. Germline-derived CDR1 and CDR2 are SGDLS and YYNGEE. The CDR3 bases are TGTGCCAGCAGCGTAGGAACGGGGGGCCCGCTAAACACAGATACGCAGTATTTT. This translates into CASSVGTGGPLNTDTQYF. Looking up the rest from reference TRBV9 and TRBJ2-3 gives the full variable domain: DSGVTQTPKHLITATGQRVTLRCSPRSGDLSVYWYQQSLDQGLQFLIQYYNGEERAKGNILERFSAQQFPDLHSELNLSSLELGDSALYFCASSVGTGGPLNTDTQYFGPGTRLTVL.

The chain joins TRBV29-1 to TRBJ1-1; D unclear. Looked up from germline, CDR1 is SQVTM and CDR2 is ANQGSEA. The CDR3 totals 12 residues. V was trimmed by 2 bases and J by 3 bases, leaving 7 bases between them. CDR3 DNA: TGCAGCGTTGAATTCTCTGACACTGAAGCTTTCTTT. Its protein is CSVEFSDTEAFF.

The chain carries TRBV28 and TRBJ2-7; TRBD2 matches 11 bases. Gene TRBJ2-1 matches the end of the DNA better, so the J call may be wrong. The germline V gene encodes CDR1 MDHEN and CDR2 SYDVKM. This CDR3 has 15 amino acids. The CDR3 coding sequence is TGTGCCAGCAGAGGTAGCGGGGGGGCTTACAATGAGCAGTTCTTC. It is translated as CASRGSGGAYNEQFF.

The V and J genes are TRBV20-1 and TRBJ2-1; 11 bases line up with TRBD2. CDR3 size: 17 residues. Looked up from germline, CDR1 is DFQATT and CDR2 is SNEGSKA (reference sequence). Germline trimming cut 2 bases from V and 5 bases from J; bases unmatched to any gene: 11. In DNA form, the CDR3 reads TGCAGTGCTAGATCCCGGATAGCGGGGGGGCCTAACAATGAGCAGTTCTTC. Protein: CSARSRIAGGPNNEQFF.

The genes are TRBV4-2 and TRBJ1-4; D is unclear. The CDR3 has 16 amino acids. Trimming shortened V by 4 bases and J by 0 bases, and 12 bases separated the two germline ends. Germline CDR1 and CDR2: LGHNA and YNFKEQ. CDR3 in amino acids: CASSLQVPATNEKLFF. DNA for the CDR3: TGTGCCAGCAGCCTCCAAGTTCCTGCAACTAATGAAAAACTGTTTTTT.

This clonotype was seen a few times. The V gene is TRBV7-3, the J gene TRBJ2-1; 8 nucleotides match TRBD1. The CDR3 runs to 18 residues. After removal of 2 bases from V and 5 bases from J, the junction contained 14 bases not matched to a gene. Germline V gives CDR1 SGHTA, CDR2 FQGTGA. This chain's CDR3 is CASSLFGVRQGPNNEQFF. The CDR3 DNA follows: TGTGCCAGCAGCTTATTTGGGGTTCGACAGGGGCCAAACAATGAGCAGTTCTTC.

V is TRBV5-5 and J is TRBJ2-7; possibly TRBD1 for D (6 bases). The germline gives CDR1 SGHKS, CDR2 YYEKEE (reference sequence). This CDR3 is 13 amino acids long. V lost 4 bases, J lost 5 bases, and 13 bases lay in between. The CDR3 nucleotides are TGTGCCAGCAGCCTACAGGGTTTCAACGAGCAGTACTTC. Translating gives CASSLQGFNEQYF. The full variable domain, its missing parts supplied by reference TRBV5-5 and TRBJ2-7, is DAGVTQSPTHLIKTRGQQVTLRCSPISGHKSVSWYQQVLGQGPQFIFQYYEKEERGRGNFPDRFSARQFPNYSSELNVNALLLGDSALYLCASSLQGFNEQYFGPGTRLTVT.

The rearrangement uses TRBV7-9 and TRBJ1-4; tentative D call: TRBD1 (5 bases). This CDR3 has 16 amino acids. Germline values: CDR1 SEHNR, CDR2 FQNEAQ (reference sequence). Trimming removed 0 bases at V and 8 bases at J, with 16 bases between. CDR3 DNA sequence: TGTGCCAGCAGCTTAGCGGTAGCAGGGAACGACGAAAAACTGTTTTTT. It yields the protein CASSLAVAGNDEKLFF.

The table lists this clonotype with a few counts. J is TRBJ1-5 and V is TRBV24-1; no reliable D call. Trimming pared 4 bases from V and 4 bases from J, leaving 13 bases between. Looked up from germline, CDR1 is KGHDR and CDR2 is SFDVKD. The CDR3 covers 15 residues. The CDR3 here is CATSDLQLGNQPQHF. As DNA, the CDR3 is TGTGCCACCAGTGACTTGCAGCTTGGTAATCAGCCCCAGCATTTT.

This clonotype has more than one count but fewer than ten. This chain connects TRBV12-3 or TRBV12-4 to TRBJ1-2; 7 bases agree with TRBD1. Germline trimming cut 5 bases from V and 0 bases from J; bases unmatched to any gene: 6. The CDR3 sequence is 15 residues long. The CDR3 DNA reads TGTGCCAGCAGTGCCACAGGGGTAGCTAACTATGGCTACACCTTC. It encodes CASSATGVANYGYTF.

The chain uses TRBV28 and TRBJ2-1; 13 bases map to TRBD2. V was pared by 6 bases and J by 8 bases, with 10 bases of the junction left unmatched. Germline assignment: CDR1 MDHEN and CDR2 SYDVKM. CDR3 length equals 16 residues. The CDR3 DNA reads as TGTGCCAGCAGCGGACTAGCGGGGGCCACAAGCTATGAGCAGTTCTTC. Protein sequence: CASSGLAGATSYEQFF.

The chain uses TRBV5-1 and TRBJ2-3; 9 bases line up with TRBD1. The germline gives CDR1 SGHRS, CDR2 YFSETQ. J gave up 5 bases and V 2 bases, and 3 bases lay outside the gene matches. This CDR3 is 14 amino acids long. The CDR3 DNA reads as TGCGCCAGCAGCTTTAAGACAGGGGGAGATACGCAGTATTTT. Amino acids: CASSFKTGGDTQYF.

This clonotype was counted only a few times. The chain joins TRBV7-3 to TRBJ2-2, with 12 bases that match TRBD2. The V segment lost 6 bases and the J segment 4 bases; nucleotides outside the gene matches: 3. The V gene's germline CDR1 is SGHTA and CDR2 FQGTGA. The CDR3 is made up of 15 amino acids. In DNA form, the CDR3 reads TGTGCCAGCAGATTACTAGCGGGAGGCACCGGGGAGCTGTTTTTT. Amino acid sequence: CASRLLAGGTGELFF. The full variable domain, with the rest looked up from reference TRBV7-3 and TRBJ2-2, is GAGVSQTPSNKVTEKGKYVELRCDPISGHTALYWYRQSLGQGPEFLIYFQGTGAADDSGLPNDRFFAVRPEGSVSTLKIQRTERGDSAVYLCASRLLAGGTGELFFGEGSRLTVL.

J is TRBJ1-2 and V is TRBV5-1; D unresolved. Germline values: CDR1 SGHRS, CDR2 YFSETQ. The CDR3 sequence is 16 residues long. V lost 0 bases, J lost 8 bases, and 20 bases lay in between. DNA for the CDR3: TGCGCCAGCAGCTTGGTCCTCGGGGAGGCCTCGGGGGGCTACACCTTC. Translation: CASSLVLGEASGGYTF.

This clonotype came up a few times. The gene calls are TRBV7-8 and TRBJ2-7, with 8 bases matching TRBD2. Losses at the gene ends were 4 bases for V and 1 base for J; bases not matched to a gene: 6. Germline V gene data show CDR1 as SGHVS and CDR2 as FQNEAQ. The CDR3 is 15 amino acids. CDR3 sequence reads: CASSSSRGGSYEQYF. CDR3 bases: TGTGCCAGCAGCTCCTCACGGGGGGGATCCTACGAGCAGTACTTC.

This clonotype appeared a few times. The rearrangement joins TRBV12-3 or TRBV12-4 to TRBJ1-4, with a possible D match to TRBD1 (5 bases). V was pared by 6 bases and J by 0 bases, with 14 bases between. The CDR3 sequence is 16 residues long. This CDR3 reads CASSPGTEATNEKLFF. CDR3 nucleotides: TGTGCCAGCAGCCCAGGGACCGAAGCAACTAATGAAAAACTGTTTTTT.

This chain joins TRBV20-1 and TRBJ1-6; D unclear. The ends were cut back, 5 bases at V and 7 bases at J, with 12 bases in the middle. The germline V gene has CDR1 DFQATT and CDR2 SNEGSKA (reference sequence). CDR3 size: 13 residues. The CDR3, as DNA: TGCAGTGCTTTGACAAGAATAAATTCACCCCTCCACTTT. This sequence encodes CSALTRINSPLHF.

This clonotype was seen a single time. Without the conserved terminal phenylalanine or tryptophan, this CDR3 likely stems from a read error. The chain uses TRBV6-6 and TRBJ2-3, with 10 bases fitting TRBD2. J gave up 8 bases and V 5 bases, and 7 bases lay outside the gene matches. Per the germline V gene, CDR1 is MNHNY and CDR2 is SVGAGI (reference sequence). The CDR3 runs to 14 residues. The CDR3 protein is CASSRTSGTGTQYL. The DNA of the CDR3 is TGTGCCAGCAGTCGGACTAGCGGAACTGGTACGCAGTATCTT.

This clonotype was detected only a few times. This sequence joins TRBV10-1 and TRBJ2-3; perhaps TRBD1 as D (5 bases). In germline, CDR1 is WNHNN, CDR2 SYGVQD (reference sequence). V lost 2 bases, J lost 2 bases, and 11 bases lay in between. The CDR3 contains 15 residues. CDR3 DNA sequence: TGCGCCAGCAGTGAGACCAGGGATCCCACAGATACGCAGTATTTT. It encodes CASSETRDPTDTQYF.

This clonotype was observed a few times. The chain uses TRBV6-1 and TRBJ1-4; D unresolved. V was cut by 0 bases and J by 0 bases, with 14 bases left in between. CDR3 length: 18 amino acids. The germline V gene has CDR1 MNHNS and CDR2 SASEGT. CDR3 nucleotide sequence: TGTGCCAGCAGTGAAGCGTCCCCAGGTGGGGCAACTAATGAAAAACTGTTTTTT. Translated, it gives CASSEASPGGATNEKLFF.

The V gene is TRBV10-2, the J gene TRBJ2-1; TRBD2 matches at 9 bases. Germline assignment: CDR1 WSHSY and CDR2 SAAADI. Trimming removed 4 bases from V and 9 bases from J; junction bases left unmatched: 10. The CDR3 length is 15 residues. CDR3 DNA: TGCGCCAGCAGTGGTGCTAGCGGGATACGTGGTGAGCAGTTCTTC. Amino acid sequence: CASSGASGIRGEQFF.

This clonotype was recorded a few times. CDR3 in DNA: TGTGCCAGCAGCTTAATGTCTAGTATCGATGAGCAGTTCTTC. Residues: CASSLMSSIDEQFF. This chain connects TRBV11-2 to TRBJ2-1, with D uncertain. Germline V gives CDR1 SGHAT, CDR2 FQNNGV. The CDR3 loop spans 14 amino acids. With 2 bases removed from V and 8 bases from J, the gap between germline ends came to 13 bases.

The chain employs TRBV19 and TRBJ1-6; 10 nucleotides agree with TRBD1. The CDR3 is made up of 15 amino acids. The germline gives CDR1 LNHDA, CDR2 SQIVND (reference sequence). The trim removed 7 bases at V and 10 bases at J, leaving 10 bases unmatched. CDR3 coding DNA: TGTGCCAGTACCCGAGACGGACAGGGGGGGTCACCCCTCCACTTT. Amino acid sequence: CASTRDGQGGSPLHF.